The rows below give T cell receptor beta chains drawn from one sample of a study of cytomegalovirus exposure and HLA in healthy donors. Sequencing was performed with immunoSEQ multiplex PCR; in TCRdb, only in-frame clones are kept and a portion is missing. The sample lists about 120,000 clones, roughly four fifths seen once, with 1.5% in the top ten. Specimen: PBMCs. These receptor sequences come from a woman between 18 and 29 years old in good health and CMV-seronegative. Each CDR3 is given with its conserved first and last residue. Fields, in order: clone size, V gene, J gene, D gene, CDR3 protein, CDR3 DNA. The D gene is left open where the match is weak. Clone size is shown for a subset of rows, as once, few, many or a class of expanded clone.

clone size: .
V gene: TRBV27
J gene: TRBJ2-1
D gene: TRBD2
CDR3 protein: CASSSPKTSEIYNEQFF
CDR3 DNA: TGTGCCAGCAGTTCCCCCAAGACTAGCGAGATTTACAATGAGCAGTTCTTC

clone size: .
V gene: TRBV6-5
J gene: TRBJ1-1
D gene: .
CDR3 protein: CASTYTEAFF
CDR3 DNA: TGTGCCAGCACGTACACTGAAGCTTTCTTT

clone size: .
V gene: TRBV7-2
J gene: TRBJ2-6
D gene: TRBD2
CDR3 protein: CASSPAGGANGLTF
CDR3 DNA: TGTGCCAGCAGCCCCGCGGGGGGGGCCAACGGCCTGACTTTC

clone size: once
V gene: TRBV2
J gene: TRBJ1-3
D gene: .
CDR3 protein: CASSESIGNTIYF
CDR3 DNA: TGTGCCAGCAGTGAAAGCATTGGAAACACCATATATTTT

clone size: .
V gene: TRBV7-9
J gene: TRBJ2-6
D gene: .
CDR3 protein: CASRGHGSGANVLTF
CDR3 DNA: TGTGCCAGCAGAGGACATGGTTCTGGGGCCAACGTCCTGACTTTC

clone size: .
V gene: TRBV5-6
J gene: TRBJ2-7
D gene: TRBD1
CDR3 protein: CASSLMLAGGSYEQYF
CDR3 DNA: TGTGCCAGCAGCTTGATGCTGGCAGGGGGCAGCTACGAGCAGTACTTC

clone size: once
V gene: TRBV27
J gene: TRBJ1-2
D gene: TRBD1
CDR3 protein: CASSRIDREVGGYTF
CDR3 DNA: TGTGCCAGCAGCCGCATCGACAGGGAGGTAGGAGGCTACACCTTC

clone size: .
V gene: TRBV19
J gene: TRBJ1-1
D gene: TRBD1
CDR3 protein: CASKAGGITEAFF
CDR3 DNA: TGTGCCAGTAAAGCAGGGGGGATCACTGAAGCTTTCTTT

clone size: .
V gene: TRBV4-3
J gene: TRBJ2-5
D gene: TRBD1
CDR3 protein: CASSQTTDRQETQYF
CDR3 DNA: TGCGCCAGCAGCCAAACAACGGACAGGCAAGAGACCCAGTACTTC

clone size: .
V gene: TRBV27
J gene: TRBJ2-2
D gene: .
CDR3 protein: CASSQGIGELFF
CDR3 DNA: TGTGCCAGCAGCCAGGGAATCGGGGAGCTGTTTTTT

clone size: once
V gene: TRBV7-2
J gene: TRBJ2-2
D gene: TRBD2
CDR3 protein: CASSLVRAGGAGELFF
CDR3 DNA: TGTGCCAGCAGCTTAGTTCGGGCGGGAGGGGCCGGGGAGCTGTTTTTT

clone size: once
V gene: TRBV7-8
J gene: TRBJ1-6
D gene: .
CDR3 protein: CASSLDRTNSPLHF
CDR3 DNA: TGTGCCAGCAGCTTAGACAGGACAAATTCACCCCTCCACTTT

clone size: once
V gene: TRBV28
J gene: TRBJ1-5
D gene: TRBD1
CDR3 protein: CASSLRRQGRGNQPQHF
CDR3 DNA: TGTGCCAGCAGTTTAAGGCGACAGGGGAGGGGGAATCAGCCCCAGCATTTT

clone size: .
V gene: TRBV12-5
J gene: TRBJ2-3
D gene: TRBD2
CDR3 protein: CASGLKRTSGGPGPLTDTQYF
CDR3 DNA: TGTGCTAGTGGCCTTAAGAGGACTAGCGGGGGGCCCGGCCCCCTCACAGATACGCAGTATTTT

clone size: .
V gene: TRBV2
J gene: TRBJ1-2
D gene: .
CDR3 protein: CASSQARAPINGYTF
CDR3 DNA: TGTGCCAGCAGCCAAGCCCGCGCCCCCATCAATGGCTACACCTTC

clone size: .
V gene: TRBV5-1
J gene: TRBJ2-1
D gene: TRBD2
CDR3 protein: CASGLAEYNEQFF
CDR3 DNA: TGCGCCTCGGGACTAGCGGAATACAATGAGCAGTTCTTC